These 10 T cell receptor beta chains were sequenced from one sample in a study of OX40 agonist ivuxolimab in advanced cancers. The method was the immunoSEQ multiplex PCR assay. The source is immuneACCESS, and TCRdb retained only in-frame sequences with V and J called. Part of the clones is not carried over; for the studies checked, unresolved V genes explain less than half of this, and the remainder is unexplained. This sample is represented by about 20,000 clones; 83% of them were singletons. The top ten hold around 20% of the sample. Sequencing used CD4+ or CD8+ T cells sorted from blood, obtained in a trial of the OX40 agonist ivuxolimab. Receptors were obtained from an adult with an advanced solid tumor such as melanoma, head and neck, liver or kidney cancer.

The V and J genes are TRBV6-4 and TRBJ1-1, with 7 bases aligning to TRBD1. Trimming cost V 5 bases and J 2 bases; bases outside gene matches: 8. Germline V CDR1 and CDR2: MRHNA, SNTAGT. This CDR3 is 15 amino acids long. The CDR3 loop is CASSPQGVGNTEAFF. CDR3 in DNA: TGTGCCAGCAGTCCGCAGGGGGTTGGCAACACTGAAGCTTTCTTT.

CDR3 nucleotide sequence: TGTGCCAGCAGTTTTGGGGGCACGGGTGAGCAGTTCTTC. This translates into CASSFGGTGEQFF. This rearrangement joins TRBV27 to TRBJ2-1, with TRBD1 as a possible D gene (6 bases). Trimming left V 3 bases short and J 9 bases short, with 12 bases between. CDR3 length equals 13 residues. CDR1 is MNHEY, CDR2 SMNVEV, per germline (reference sequence).

In its sample, this clone was seen a few times. The rearrangement joins TRBV6-4 to TRBJ1-1; TRBD1 might be the D (5 bases). The ends were cut back, 3 bases at V and 6 bases at J, with 14 bases in the middle. Germline lookup yields CDR1 MRHNA and CDR2 SNTAGT. CDR3 length equals 14 residues. The CDR3 sequence is CASSEGLGAAEAFF. Here the CDR3 DNA reads TGTGCCAGCAGTGAAGGTTTAGGGGCTGCTGAAGCTTTCTTT.

The chain joins TRBV9 to TRBJ2-1; D gene ambiguous. The CDR3 consists of 12 residues. V was clipped by 2 bases and J by 6 bases, with 6 bases between them. CDR1 SGDLS and CDR2 YYNGEE come from the germline V gene. The CDR3 DNA is TGTGCCAGCAGCGTGACCGGCAATGAGCAGTTCTTC. It codes for CASSVTGNEQFF.

The chain links TRBV4-3 to TRBJ2-7, with TRBD2 matching 9 bases. The CDR3 has 15 amino acids. J was trimmed by 3 bases and V by 4 bases; bases with no gene match: 7. Germline values: CDR1 LGHNA, CDR2 YSLEER. The CDR3 nucleotides read TGCGCCAGCAGCCGGACTAGCGCAACCTACTACGAGCAGTACTTC. Translation: CASSRTSATYYEQYF.

The chain links TRBV19 to TRBJ1-4; D unresolved. The V end was cut by 4 bases, the J end by 6 bases, with 15 bases between. Germline V gives CDR1 LNHDA, CDR2 SQIVND (reference sequence). The CDR3 consists of 15 residues. The CDR3 reads CASSNPATGDEKLFF. CDR3 bases: TGTGCCAGTAGTAACCCGGCTACCGGGGATGAAAAACTGTTTTTT.

This clone was seen a few times. The J gene is TRBJ2-7, the V gene TRBV4-3; 11 bases align to TRBD1. The CDR3 is 16 amino acids. V dropped 4 bases and J dropped 5; count of bases not matched to a gene: 10. CDR1 and CDR2 (germline): LGHNA, YSLEER. The CDR3 nucleotides are TGCGCCAGCAGCCTAACACCCGGGACAGGGGGTAACGAGCAGTACTTC. Its translation is CASSLTPGTGGNEQYF.

The genes are TRBV4-1 and TRBJ1-2; TRBD1 agrees at 7 bases. The CDR3 is 15 amino acids. CDR1 is MGHRA, CDR2 YSYEKL, per germline. The V and J ends lost 1 base and 4 bases, in that order; junction bases with no gene match: 6. As DNA, the CDR3 is TGCGCCAGCAGCCAAGGTGGGGACAGCGCCTATGGCTACACCTTC. This sequence encodes CASSQGGDSAYGYTF.

The V and J genes are TRBV6-4 and TRBJ2-1; 10 bases fit TRBD2. The CDR3 has 16 residues. The germline gives CDR1 MRHNA, CDR2 SNTAGT. Germline trimming cut 0 bases from V and 7 bases from J; bases unmatched to any gene: 6. CDR3 protein: CASSDSTASGSNEQFF. For the CDR3, the DNA is TGTGCCAGCAGTGACTCAACGGCTAGCGGGAGTAATGAGCAGTTCTTC.

The CDR3 here is CASSQDLGRSYEQYF. The CDR3 DNA reads as TGCGCCAGCAGCCAAGATCTTGGCAGATCCTACGAGCAGTACTTC. The V gene is TRBV4-1, the J gene TRBJ2-7; D gene ambiguous. V shed 0 bases and J shed 1 base, with 10 bases lying between them. The CDR3 loop spans 15 amino acids. Germline values: CDR1 MGHRA, CDR2 YSYEKL.